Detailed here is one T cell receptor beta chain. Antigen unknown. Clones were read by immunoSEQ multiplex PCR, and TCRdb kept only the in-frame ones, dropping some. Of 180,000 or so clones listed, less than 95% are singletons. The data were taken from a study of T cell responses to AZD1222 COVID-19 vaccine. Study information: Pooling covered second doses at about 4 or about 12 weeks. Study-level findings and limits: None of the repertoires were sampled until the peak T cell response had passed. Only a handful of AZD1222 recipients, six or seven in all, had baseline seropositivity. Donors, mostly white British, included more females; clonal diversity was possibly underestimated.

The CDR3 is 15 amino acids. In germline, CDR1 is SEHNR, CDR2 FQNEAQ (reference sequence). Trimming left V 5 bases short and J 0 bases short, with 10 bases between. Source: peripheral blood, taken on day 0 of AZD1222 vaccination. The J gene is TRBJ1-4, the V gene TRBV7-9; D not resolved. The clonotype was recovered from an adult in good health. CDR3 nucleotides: TGTGCCAGCAGCCCGCGGAGTGCAACTAATGAAAAACTGTTTTTT. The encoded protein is CASSPRSATNEKLFF.